Listed below are T cell receptor beta chains from one sample, sequenced in a study of CD8 T cells in ankylosing spondylitis. TCRdb ran MiXCR on the 5' RACE reads and lists one entry per CDR3 protein. The sample lists roughly 400,000 distinct CDR3 sequences, 20% to 25% seen once, with roughly 16% in the top ten. Specimen: blood, either unsorted or a sorted T cell fraction (not recorded which). These receptor sequences come from a male donor with ankylosing spondylitis. Both conserved end residues are part of each CDR3. The D gene is left open where the match is weak. Rows may omit the clone size; those that give it use once, few, many or a size class.

CDR3aa,CDR3nt,v_gene,j_gene,d_gene,abundance
CASSAGFNNEQFF,TGTGCCAGCTCGGCAGGATTTAACAATGAGCAGTTCTTC,TRBV18,TRBJ2-1,NA,NA
CASSPETRSYEQYF,TGCGCCAGCAGCCCGGAGACTAGGAGCTACGAGCAGTACTTC,TRBV5-1,TRBJ2-7,NA,NA
CSAPTRRGNNEQFF,TGCAGTGCCCCCACGCGACGGGGAAACAATGAGCAGTTCTTC,TRBV20-1,TRBJ2-1,NA,many
CSAPQVRGQRAFF,TGCAGTGCTCCCCAGGTGAGGGGGCAGCGAGCTTTCTTT,TRBV20-1,TRBJ1-1,TRBD1,NA
CSVAPGTLRTEAFF,TGCAGCGTTGCCCCGGGGACTTTGAGGACTGAAGCTTTCTTT,TRBV29-1,TRBJ1-1,NA,NA
CASSWTSGIYNEQFF,TGTGCCAGCAGTTGGACTAGCGGGATTTACAATGAGCAGTTCTTC,TRBV27,TRBJ2-1,TRBD2,NA
CASTFGSTDTQYF,TGTGCCAGCACCTTCGGGTCCACAGATACGCAGTATTTT,TRBV12-3/TRBV12-4,TRBJ2-3,NA,many
CASSPRWPTDSPLHF,TGCGCCAGCAGCCCTAGGTGGCCCACCGATTCACCCCTCCACTTT,TRBV5-1,TRBJ1-6,NA,few
CASTRADNEQFF,TGTGCCAGCACCAGGGCGGACAATGAGCAGTTCTTC,TRBV6-5,TRBJ2-1,NA,few
CASSEGQVTEAFF,TGTGCCAGCAGTGAGGGACAGGTCACTGAAGCTTTCTTT,TRBV27,TRBJ1-1,TRBD1,NA
CASSEQGVEGYTF,TGCGCCAGCAGCGAACAGGGAGTTGAAGGCTACACCTTC,TRBV5-1,TRBJ1-2,NA,NA
CASSPLGGTPAYEQYF,TGTGCCAGCAGTCCTCTGGGGGGGACGCCCGCCTACGAGCAGTACTTC,TRBV13,TRBJ2-7,TRBD2,NA
CASSEFPGGTQYF,TGTGCCAGCAGTGAATTCCCCGGTGGGACCCAGTACTTC,TRBV25-1,TRBJ2-5,NA,few
CSARARETGELFF,TGCAGTGCTAGGGCGCGGGAGACCGGGGAGCTGTTTTTT,TRBV20-1,TRBJ2-2,TRBD2,NA
CASSGLQGINTEAFF,TGTGCCAGCAGCGGATTACAGGGAATAAACACTGAAGCTTTCTTT,TRBV9,TRBJ1-1,NA,NA
CASSERGFGMNTEAFF,TGTGCCAGCAGCGAGAGAGGGTTCGGGATGAACACTGAAGCTTTCTTT,TRBV21-1,TRBJ1-1,NA,NA
CASSVVHGGYNEQFF,TGTGCCAGCAGCGTAGTCCACGGAGGATACAATGAGCAGTTCTTC,TRBV9,TRBJ2-1,NA,NA
CASSSNWAANTGELFF,TGTGCCAGCAGCTCTAATTGGGCGGCGAACACCGGGGAGCTGTTTTTT,TRBV11-2,TRBJ2-2,NA,NA
CSAKGTEASYEQYF,TGCAGTGCTAAAGGGACAGAGGCCTCCTACGAGCAGTACTTC,TRBV20-1,TRBJ2-7,TRBD1,NA
CASSPLSRGEKNIQYF,TGTGCCAGCTCACCACTCTCTAGGGGTGAAAAAAACATTCAGTACTTC,TRBV18,TRBJ2-4,NA,NA
CASSPQGIGTGELFF,TGTGCCAGCAGTCCACAGGGGATAGGCACCGGGGAGCTGTTTTTT,TRBV6-1,TRBJ2-2,TRBD1,NA
CASSPYAAWTEETQYF,TGTGCCAGCAGCCCTTACGCCGCCTGGACAGAAGAGACCCAGTACTTC,TRBV7-9,TRBJ2-5,NA,once
CASSREYTGELFF,TGTGCCAGCTCGCGCGAGTACACCGGGGAGCTGTTTTTT,TRBV6-1,TRBJ2-2,NA,NA
CASRPSGSGDEQFF,TGTGCCAGCAGGCCTAGCGGGAGTGGGGATGAGCAGTTCTTC,TRBV6-1,TRBJ2-1,TRBD2,few
CASSPTGTGRFF,TGTGCCAGCAGCCCGACTGGGACCGGGCGGTTCTTC,TRBV27,TRBJ2-1,NA,few
CASSGGQGDNEQFF,TGTGCCAGCAGTGGTGGACAGGGTGACAATGAGCAGTTCTTC,TRBV2,TRBJ2-1,TRBD1,NA
CSAPTRTSGIGDEQFF,TGCAGTGCCCCAACCCGGACTAGCGGGATAGGCGATGAGCAGTTCTTC,TRBV20-1,TRBJ2-1,TRBD2,NA
CASSLQDRTDIQYF,TGTGCCAGCAGCCTACAAGACAGGACGGACATTCAGTACTTC,TRBV7-9,TRBJ2-4,NA,NA
CASSHGDSRNIQYF,TGTGCCAGCAGCCATGGGGACTCGAGAAACATTCAGTACTTC,TRBV14,TRBJ2-4,NA,few
CASSYDRSSSGNTIYF,TGTGCCAGCAGTTACGACAGGAGCTCCTCTGGAAACACCATATATTTT,TRBV6-5,TRBJ1-3,NA,few
CASSPYRLAGAYEQYF,TGTGCCAGCTCACCATATCGGCTAGCGGGAGCCTACGAGCAGTACTTC,TRBV18,TRBJ2-7,TRBD2,few
CSASPRGDQPQHF,TGCAGTGCTAGTCCTAGGGGAGATCAGCCCCAGCATTTT,TRBV20-1,TRBJ1-5,NA,once
CASSIQGGVAGGIEQFF,TGTGCCAGCAGTATACAGGGAGGGGTAGCGGGAGGGATCGAGCAGTTCTTC,TRBV6-5,TRBJ2-1,TRBD2,NA
CASSHSGYRKSSGANVLTF,TGTGCCAGCAGTCACAGTGGTTACAGGAAGAGCTCTGGGGCCAACGTCCTGACTTTC,TRBV28,TRBJ2-6,NA,few
CASSYSIGSGSYNEQFF,TGTGCCAGCAGTTACTCGATCGGTTCGGGCTCCTACAATGAGCAGTTCTTC,TRBV6-5,TRBJ2-1,NA,NA
CAWGSSAGGYNEQFF,TGTGCCTGGGGATCCTCAGCGGGAGGCTACAATGAGCAGTTCTTC,TRBV30,TRBJ2-1,TRBD2,few
CSVGADFYGYTF,TGCAGCGTTGGGGCAGACTTTTATGGCTACACCTTC,TRBV29-1,TRBJ1-2,NA,few
CSARGGGARTGELFF,TGCAGTGCTCGTGGGGGAGGGGCCCGGACCGGGGAGCTGTTTTTT,TRBV20-1,TRBJ2-2,TRBD2,NA
CASSRWDGRSSGYTF,TGTGCCAGCAGTAGATGGGACGGGAGATCCTCTGGCTACACCTTC,TRBV27,TRBJ1-2,NA,few
CSAGVQMNTEAFF,TGCAGTGCAGGGGTACAAATGAACACTGAAGCTTTCTTT,TRBV29-1,TRBJ1-1,NA,many
CSASTRNNSPLHF,TGCAGTGCTAGTACAAGAAATAATTCACCCCTCCACTTT,TRBV20-1,TRBJ1-6,NA,NA
CASSSRTSGNGDTQYF,TGTGCCAGCAGCTCCAGGACTAGCGGGAATGGAGATACGCAGTATTTT,TRBV7-3,TRBJ2-3,TRBD2,few
CASSLIGRRGTGELFF,TGTGCCAGCAGCTTAATCGGGAGACGTGGCACCGGGGAGCTGTTTTTT,TRBV7-9,TRBJ2-2,NA,NA
CASSQSKGGSSYEQYF,TGCGCCAGCAGTCAATCGAAAGGGGGAAGCTCCTACGAGCAGTACTTC,TRBV23-1,TRBJ2-7,NA,few
CASTGQGDEQFF,TGTGCCAGCACGGGACAGGGGGATGAGCAGTTCTTC,TRBV11-3,TRBJ2-1,TRBD1,few
CASSLATGPQHF,TGTGCCAGCAGTTTAGCGACAGGCCCCCAGCATTTT,TRBV28,TRBJ1-5,NA,few